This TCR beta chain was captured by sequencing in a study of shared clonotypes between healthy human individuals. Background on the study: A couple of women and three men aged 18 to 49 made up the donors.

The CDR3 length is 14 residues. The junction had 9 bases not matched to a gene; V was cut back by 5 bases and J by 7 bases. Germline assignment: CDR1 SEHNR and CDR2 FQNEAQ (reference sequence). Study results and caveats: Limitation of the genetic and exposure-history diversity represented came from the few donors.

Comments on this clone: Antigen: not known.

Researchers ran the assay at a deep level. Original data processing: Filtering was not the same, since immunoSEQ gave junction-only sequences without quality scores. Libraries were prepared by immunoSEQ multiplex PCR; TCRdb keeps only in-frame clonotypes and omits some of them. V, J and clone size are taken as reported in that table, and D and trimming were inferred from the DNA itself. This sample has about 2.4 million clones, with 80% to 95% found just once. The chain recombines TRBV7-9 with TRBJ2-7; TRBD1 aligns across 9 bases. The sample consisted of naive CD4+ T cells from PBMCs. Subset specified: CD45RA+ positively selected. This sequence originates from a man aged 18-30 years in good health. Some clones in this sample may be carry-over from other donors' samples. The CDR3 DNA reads TGTGCCAGCAGCACACAGGGGGCTTTGGGGGAGCAGTACTTC. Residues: CASSTQGALGEQYF.